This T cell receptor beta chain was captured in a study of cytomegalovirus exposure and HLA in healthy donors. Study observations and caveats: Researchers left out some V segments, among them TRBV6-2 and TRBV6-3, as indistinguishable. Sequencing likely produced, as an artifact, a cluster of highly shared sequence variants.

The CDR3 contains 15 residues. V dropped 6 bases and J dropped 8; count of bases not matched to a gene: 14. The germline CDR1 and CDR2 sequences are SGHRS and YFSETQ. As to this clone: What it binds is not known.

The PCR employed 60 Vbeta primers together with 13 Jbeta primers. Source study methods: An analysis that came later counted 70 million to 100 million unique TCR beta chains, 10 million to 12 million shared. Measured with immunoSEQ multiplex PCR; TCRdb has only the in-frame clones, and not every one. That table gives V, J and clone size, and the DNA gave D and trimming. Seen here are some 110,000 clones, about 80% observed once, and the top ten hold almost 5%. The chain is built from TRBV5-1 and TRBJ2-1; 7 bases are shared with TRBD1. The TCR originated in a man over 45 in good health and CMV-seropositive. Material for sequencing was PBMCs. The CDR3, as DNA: TGCGCCAGCACCCCTGGACCAGGGGGAGACGATGAGCAGTTCTTC. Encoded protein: CASTPGPGGDDEQFF.